One sample yielded the 5 T cell receptor beta chains listed below, sequenced in a study of blood T cell repertoires in COVID-19. TCRdb's copy holds only in-frame clones and misses some; the assay was immunoSEQ multiplex PCR. This table has fewer than 55,000 clones, 82% appearing once. The sample comprised peripheral blood. All receptors derive from a human donor with acute or convalescent COVID-19. The donor label of this sample is uncertain.

The rearrangement uses TRBV9 and TRBJ1-6; TRBD1 matches at 7 bases. Germline CDR1 SGDLS, CDR2 YYNGEE. This CDR3 spans 14 amino acids. Unmatched junction bases numbered 5, after V lost 3 bases and J lost 8 bases. In DNA, the CDR3 is TGTGCCAGCAGCGCCGGGACAGCCTATTCACCCCTCCACTTT. It codes for CASSAGTAYSPLHF. The variable domain in full, completed from reference TRBV9 and TRBJ1-6, reads DSGVTQTPKHLITATGQRVTLRCSPRSGDLSVYWYQQSLDQGLQFLIQYYNGEERAKGNILERFSAQQFPDLHSELNLSSLELGDSALYFCASSAGTAYSPLHFGNGTRLTVT.

The chain combines TRBV19 with TRBJ2-1; D is ambiguous. Deletions cut 11 bases from V and 7 bases from J, with 12 bases between. This CDR3 contains 11 residues. CDR1 is LNHDA, CDR2 SQIVND, per germline (reference sequence). The chain's CDR3 is CAHLIRNEQFF. The CDR3 DNA reads TGTGCCCACCTAATCCGAAATGAGCAGTTCTTC.

CDR3 nucleotide sequence: TGTGCCAGCAGTGCTACAGGGTATCGCGAGCAGTACTTC. Translation: CASSATGYREQYF. V is TRBV6-2 or TRBV6-3 and J is TRBJ2-7; maybe TRBD1 (6 bases). Trimming left V 5 bases short and J 6 bases short, with 14 bases between. The germline V gene has CDR1 MNHEY and CDR2 SVGEGT. The CDR3 consists of 13 residues.

This clone has more than one count but fewer than ten. The rearrangement uses TRBV10-3 and TRBJ2-5; D uncertain. Germline V lookup: CDR1 ENHRY, CDR2 SYGVKD. Trimming stripped 0 bases from V and 3 bases from J, with 5 bases between. The CDR3 has 13 residues. As DNA, the CDR3 is TGTGCCATCAGTGAGTCTGAGAAAGAGACCCAGTACTTC. Residues: CAISESEKETQYF.

The chain couples TRBV7-2 to TRBJ2-5; 11 nucleotides line up with TRBD2. Germline assignment: CDR1 SGHTA and CDR2 FQGNSA. Unmatched junction bases numbered 7, after V lost 5 bases and J lost 5 bases. CDR3 size: 15 residues. CDR3 DNA: TGTGCCAGCAGCCCAACTAGCGGGGGTGCGGAGACCCAGTACTTC. It translates to CASSPTSGGAETQYF.